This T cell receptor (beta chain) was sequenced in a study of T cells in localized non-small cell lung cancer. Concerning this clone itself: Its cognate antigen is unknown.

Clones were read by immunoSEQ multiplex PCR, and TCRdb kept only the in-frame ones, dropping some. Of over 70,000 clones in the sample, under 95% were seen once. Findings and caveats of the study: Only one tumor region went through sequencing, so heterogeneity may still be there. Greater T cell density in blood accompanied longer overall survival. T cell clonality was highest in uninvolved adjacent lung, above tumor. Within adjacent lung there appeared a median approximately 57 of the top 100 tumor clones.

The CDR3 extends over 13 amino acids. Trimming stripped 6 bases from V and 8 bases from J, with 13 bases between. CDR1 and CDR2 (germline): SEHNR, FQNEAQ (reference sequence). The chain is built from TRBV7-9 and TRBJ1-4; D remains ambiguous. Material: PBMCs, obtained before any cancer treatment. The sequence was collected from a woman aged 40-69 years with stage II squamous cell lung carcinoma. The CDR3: CASSHGRREKLFF. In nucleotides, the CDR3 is TGTGCCAGCAGTCACGGTCGGAGGGAAAAACTGTTTTTT.